A single sample is the source of the 27 T cell receptor beta chains below, sequenced in a study of T cells in localized non-small cell lung cancer. Profiled with immunoSEQ multiplex PCR; TCRdb holds only in-frame clones, not every one. The sample carries 10,000 to 15,000 clones, about 84% recorded once. The material sequenced was peripheral blood, taken before any cancer treatment. The receptor source for this set is a male donor aged 60 or older with stage I lung adenocarcinoma.

This clone was seen a few times. The gene calls are TRBV28 and TRBJ1-5; D is unresolved. The length of the CDR3 is 15 residues. The germline V gene has CDR1 MDHEN and CDR2 SYDVKM. With 2 bases removed from V and 8 bases from J, the gap between germline ends came to 16 bases. The CDR3 loop reads CASSLRLGGSKPQHF. In nucleotides, the CDR3 is TGTGCCAGCAGTTTACGGTTAGGAGGGTCTAAGCCCCAGCATTTT.

The chain links TRBV9 to TRBJ1-1, with a tentative D call TRBD1 (5 bases). The ends were cut back, 0 bases at V and 0 bases at J, with 12 bases in the middle. The germline V gene encodes CDR1 SGDLS and CDR2 YYNGEE. CDR3 length: 16 residues. DNA for the CDR3: TGTGCCAGCAGCGTAGATTTCGGAGGGGTGAACACTGAAGCTTTCTTT. Residues: CASSVDFGGVNTEAFF.

V and J are TRBV5-1 and TRBJ2-3; TRBD2 agrees at 13 bases. The V and J ends lost 4 bases and 4 bases, in that order; junction bases with no gene match: 3. The CDR3 runs 15 residues. Germline loops: CDR1 SGHRS, CDR2 YFSETQ. CDR3 sequence: CASSRTSGGADTQYF. The CDR3 DNA reads as TGCGCCAGCAGCCGAACTAGCGGGGGGGCAGATACGCAGTATTTT.

This clone was recorded a few times. The chain carries TRBV27 and TRBJ2-2; D is unresolved. CDR3 length: 13 amino acids. V was cut by 3 bases and J by 6 bases, with 8 bases left in between. Germline-derived CDR1 and CDR2 are MNHEY and SMNVEV (reference sequence). The CDR3 spells CASSFTAAGELFF. The CDR3 DNA sequence: TGTGCCAGCAGTTTTACAGCTGCCGGGGAGCTGTTTTTT.

In DNA form, the CDR3 reads TGTGCCAGCAGCTTGCGGCAGGGTGGGACCGGGGAGCTGTTTTTT. It specifies CASSLRQGGTGELFF. The chain uses TRBV5-8 and TRBJ2-2, with a tentative D call TRBD1 (5 bases). Trimming took 1 base from V and 5 from J, leaving 12 bases between them. From germline, CDR1 is SGHTS and CDR2 YDEGEE. CDR3 size: 15 residues.

A single count supports this clone. The chain recombines TRBV7-2 with TRBJ1-6; tentatively, D is TRBD1 (5 bases). V gave up 2 bases and J gave up 4 bases, with 12 bases separating them. The CDR3 is 16 amino acids. The V gene's germline CDR1 is SGHTA and CDR2 FQGNSA. This CDR3 reads CASSLRGRNYNSPLHF. The CDR3 coding sequence is TGTGCCAGCAGCTTACGGGGCCGAAATTATAATTCACCCCTCCACTTT. Full variable domain (rest looked up from reference TRBV7-2 and TRBJ1-6): GAGVSQSPSNKVTEKGKDVELRCDPISGHTALYWYRQSLGQGLEFLIYFQGNSAPDKSGLPSDRFSAERTGGSVSTLTIQRTQQEDSAVYLCASSLRGRNYNSPLHFGNGTRLTVT.

The rearrangement joins TRBV2 to TRBJ2-7; a weak D match, TRBD1 (6 bases). V gave up 3 bases and J gave up 1 base, with 16 bases separating them. Germline CDR1 reads SNHLY; CDR2 reads FYNNEI. The CDR3 length is 16 residues. The chain's CDR3 is CASSDNRETLSYEQYF. CDR3 sequence (DNA): TGTGCCAGCAGTGATAACAGGGAAACCTTATCCTACGAGCAGTACTTC.

V usage is TRBV18 and J usage is TRBJ1-5; D uncertain. V gave up 3 bases and J gave up 4 bases, with 7 bases separating them. The CDR3 length is 13 residues. From germline, CDR1 is KGHSH and CDR2 LQKENI. In DNA, the CDR3 is TGTGCCAGCTCACCGGGGTTAAATCAGCCCCAGCATTTT. This sequence encodes CASSPGLNQPQHF.

V gene TRBV27 combines with J gene TRBJ1-6; D unresolved. The germline V gene has CDR1 MNHEY and CDR2 SMNVEV (reference sequence). The CDR3 loop spans 14 amino acids. Trimming stripped 2 bases from V and 0 bases from J, with 2 bases between. CDR3 sequence reads: CASSLVSYNSPLHF. The CDR3 DNA follows: TGTGCCAGCAGTTTAGTCTCCTATAATTCACCCCTCCACTTT.

The rearrangement joins TRBV5-8 to TRBJ2-6; D tentatively fits TRBD1 or TRBD2 (6 bases each). The length of the CDR3 is 15 residues. V shed 0 bases and J shed 4 bases, with 8 bases lying between them. The germline gives CDR1 SGHTS, CDR2 YDEGEE. This chain's CDR3 is CASSLAGAGANVLTF. In DNA form, the CDR3 reads TGTGCCAGCAGCTTGGCGGGGGCCGGGGCCAACGTCCTGACTTTC.

This chain joins TRBV18 and TRBJ2-4; D is uncertain. CDR1 and CDR2 (germline): KGHSH, LQKENI. V shed 3 bases and J shed 5 bases, with 5 bases lying between them. This CDR3 spans 12 amino acids. This CDR3 reads CASSPRENIQYF. As DNA, the CDR3 is TGTGCCAGCTCACCGAGAGAAAACATTCAGTACTTC.

The rearrangement uses TRBV5-4 and TRBJ2-2; 11 nucleotides agree with TRBD1. CDR1 is SGHNT, CDR2 YYREEE, per germline (reference sequence). V shed 4 bases, J shed 6 bases, and the junction held 5 bases outside the gene matches. CDR3 length: 15 amino acids. In DNA, the CDR3 is TGTGCCAGCAGCCTCCCGGGACAGGGGGCCGGGGAGCTGTTTTTT. It is translated as CASSLPGQGAGELFF.

Note on this clone: The limits of the CDR3 on the DNA are not certain, so only TCRdb's listed CDR3 is given. The chain's CDR3 is CASRLSWEGPYEQYF. The chain combines TRBV7-2 with TRBJ2-7; TRBD2, the table's D call, lacks a check against the DNA. Germline-derived CDR1 and CDR2 are SGHTA and FQGNSA. The CDR3 has 15 amino acids, counting both end residues.

The chain combines TRBV18 with TRBJ2-7, with 10 bases that match TRBD1. Per germline, CDR1 KGHSH and CDR2 LQKENI. This CDR3 comprises 14 residues. Unmatched junction bases numbered 7, after V lost 6 bases and J lost 5 bases. CDR3 bases: TGTGCCAGCTCGCCTCGGACAGGGGGGGACGAGCAGTACTTC. Its translation: CASSPRTGGDEQYF.

The V gene is TRBV28, the J gene TRBJ1-1; a possible D gene is TRBD1 (5 bases). There are 14 residues in the CDR3. V was trimmed by 8 bases and J by 0 bases, leaving 13 bases between them. CDR1 and CDR2 (germline): MDHEN, SYDVKM. CDR3 in DNA: TGTGCCAGCGGATCCAGGGTAATGAACACTGAAGCTTTCTTT. As protein: CASGSRVMNTEAFF.

This rearrangement joins TRBV29-1 to TRBJ2-2; D gene ambiguous. This CDR3 region has 12 residues. Deletions cut 2 bases from V and 4 bases from J, with 5 bases between. The V gene's germline CDR1 is SQVTM and CDR2 ANQGSEA. CDR3: CSVESPTGELFF. The CDR3 nucleotides are TGCAGCGTTGAAAGTCCCACCGGGGAGCTGTTTTTT.

The chain links TRBV19 to TRBJ1-1, with 10 bases identical to TRBD1. The CDR3 length is 13 residues. Losses at the gene ends were 6 bases for V and 7 bases for J; bases not matched to a gene: 5. Germline values: CDR1 LNHDA, CDR2 SQIVND (reference sequence). The CDR3 DNA reads TGTGCCAGTAGCGACAGGGGGCCTGTTGAAGCTTTCTTT. It translates to CASSDRGPVEAFF.

The rearrangement uses TRBV28 and TRBJ2-5, with D unresolved. Germline assignment: CDR1 MDHEN and CDR2 SYDVKM. CDR3 length equals 11 residues. Deletions cut 3 bases from V and 2 bases from J, with 1 base between. In DNA, the CDR3 is TGTGCCAGCAGTTTGCAAGAGACCCAGTACTTC. Protein: CASSLQETQYF.

The chain recombines TRBV4-3 with TRBJ1-2; a possible D gene is TRBD1 (5 bases). V was trimmed by 4 bases and J by 3 bases, leaving 21 bases between them. CDR1 and CDR2 from the germline V gene are LGHNA and YSLEER. The CDR3 spans 17 residues. The CDR3 reads CASSRQRKGGTDYGYTF. The CDR3 bases are TGCGCCAGCAGCCGACAAAGGAAGGGAGGGACTGACTATGGCTACACCTTC.

The rearrangement joins TRBV7-7 to TRBJ2-6, with D hard to call. Germline CDR1 reads SSHAT; CDR2 reads FNYEAQ (reference sequence). Deletions cut 5 bases from V and 5 bases from J, with 22 bases between. This CDR3 is 18 amino acids long. In nucleotides, the CDR3 is TGTGCCAGCAGCGGCTATTCAGTGCCACAAAGTCGGGCCAACGTCCTGACTTTC. Protein: CASSGYSVPQSRANVLTF.

V usage is TRBV5-6 and J usage is TRBJ2-7, with D perhaps matching TRBD1 (7 bases). The CDR3 is 16 amino acids. V lost 0 bases and J lost 0, with 13 bases in between. The germline CDR1 and CDR2 sequences are SGHDT and YYEEEE. The CDR3 bases are TGTGCCAGCAGCTTGGGGCCAGGGGGGAACTCCTACGAGCAGTACTTC. This gives the protein CASSLGPGGNSYEQYF.

This chain uses TRBV7-2 with TRBJ2-2; 9 bases are shared with TRBD2. After removal of 4 bases from V and 9 bases from J, the junction contained 12 bases not matched to a gene. Per the germline V gene, CDR1 is SGHTA and CDR2 is FQGNSA. This CDR3 has 16 residues. The CDR3 spells CASSSPTSGGHRELFF. Here the CDR3 DNA reads TGTGCCAGCAGCTCCCCGACTAGCGGCGGGCACCGGGAGCTGTTTTTT.

The chain is built from TRBV28 and TRBJ2-7; D may be TRBD2 (6 bases). From germline, CDR1 is MDHEN and CDR2 SYDVKM. This CDR3 has 13 residues. Trimming left V 7 bases short and J 5 bases short, with 15 bases between. CDR3 coding DNA: TGTGCCAGCAAGGGAGGCGTTTTCGACGAGCAGTACTTC. Amino acids: CASKGGVFDEQYF.

This sequence joins TRBV5-8 and TRBJ2-4; D gene unclear. The V end lost 3 bases, the J end lost 12 bases, and 13 bases lay between the germline ends. Germline V gene sequence: CDR1 SGHTS, CDR2 YDEGEE. The CDR3 loop spans 12 amino acids. DNA for the CDR3: TGTGCCAGCAGCTACGGAACAGCAAGTCAGTACTTC. It translates to CASSYGTASQYF.

V gene TRBV28 combines with J gene TRBJ1-2; D is perhaps TRBD1 (6 bases). This CDR3 comprises 14 residues. The germline CDR1 and CDR2 sequences are MDHEN and SYDVKM. The V end was cut by 3 bases, the J end by 4 bases, with 12 bases between. CDR3 amino acids: CASSFFGRGYGYTF. CDR3 coding DNA: TGTGCCAGCAGTTTTTTTGGCAGGGGCTATGGCTACACCTTC.

The chain employs TRBV5-1 and TRBJ2-3; D ambiguous. Trimming removed 0 bases from V and 0 bases from J, with 8 bases in between. Germline V gene lookup returns CDR1 SGHRS and CDR2 YFSETQ. This CDR3 is 15 amino acids long. CDR3 in amino acids: CASSLALPSTDTQYF. CDR3 in DNA: TGCGCCAGCAGCTTGGCGCTACCTAGCACAGATACGCAGTATTTT.

V usage is TRBV27 and J usage is TRBJ2-6; 12 bases match TRBD1. Germline CDR1 is MNHEY and CDR2 is SMNVEV (reference sequence). V gave up 1 base and J gave up 2 bases; unmatched junction bases: 3. The CDR3 consists of 18 residues. Here the CDR3 reads CASSLLGQGAPGANVLTF. In nucleotides, the CDR3 is TGTGCCAGCAGTTTATTGGGACAGGGGGCCCCTGGGGCCAACGTCCTGACTTTC.